The TCR beta chain under discussion was sequenced for a study of a mutant IDH1 vaccine in newly diagnosed glioma. Study background: Commencement of vaccination occurred 4-6 weeks following radiotherapy alone, or concurrently with temozolomide cycles. Previous treatment comprised radiotherapy, temozolomide, or both, mostly both.

Per germline, CDR1 SGHRS and CDR2 YFSETQ. V was trimmed by 3 bases and J by 2 bases, leaving 10 bases between them. CDR3 length: 14 residues. Assay used: immunoSEQ multiplex PCR; TCRdb lists only in-frame clones, some missing. The table lists around 31,000 clones, roughly 80% of them singletons. Time point specified: week 35, safety follow-up. Each dose of the vaccine consisted of 300 ug of mutant IDH1 20-mer peptide, with topical imiquimod. Concerning this clone itself: No antigen is known for it.

The receptor comes from a man under 40 with glioma. The chain is built from TRBV5-1 and TRBJ2-3, with no clear D. The starting material was PBMCs, obtained from a glioma patient whose treatment included an IDH1 peptide vaccine. CDR3 in amino acids: CASSSGLYTDTQYF. The CDR3 coding sequence is TGCGCCAGCAGCTCTGGGCTCTACACAGATACGCAGTATTTT.